Shown below are 19 T cell receptor beta chains from a single sample sequenced in a study of monozygotic twins with inflammatory bowel disease. TCRdb reanalyzed the 5' RACE reads and collapses them to one entry per CDR3 protein, without DNA. This sample carries fewer than 550,000 distinct CDR3 sequences, with approximately 2.3% going to the ten biggest clones. The sequenced sample was blood. The receptors were gathered from a human donor with ulcerative colitis or Crohn's disease, or a healthy co-twin of an affected twin (not recorded which).

The chain carries TRBV3-1 and TRBJ1-2; there is no DNA to check the TCRdb D call of TRBD1. This CDR3 spans 15 amino acids. The germline gives CDR1 LGHDT, CDR2 YNNKEL (reference sequence). CDR3 residues: CASSQATGVNYGYTF.

The chain joins TRBV20-1 to TRBJ2-1; with no DNA, the TCRdb D assignment of TRBD2 cannot be verified. This CDR3 region has 18 residues. The germline CDR1 and CDR2 sequences are DFQATT and SNEGSKA (reference sequence). The CDR3: CSPTVPGTSGSLSNEQFF.

The J gene is TRBJ1-2, the V gene TRBV14. The germline gives CDR1 SGHDN, CDR2 FVKESK. This CDR3 spans 13 amino acids. The CDR3 sequence is CASSQDLRRGYTF.

The V call is TRBV3-1, the J call TRBJ1-2. Germline V gives CDR1 LGHDT, CDR2 YNNKEL (reference sequence). This CDR3 comprises 13 residues. The CDR3 loop reads CASSHGDDYGYTF.

This rearrangement joins TRBV30 to TRBJ1-2. The CDR3 consists of 14 residues. In germline, CDR1 is GTSNPN, CDR2 SVGIG (reference sequence). The CDR3 here is CAWSVLPVNYGYTF.

The chain joins TRBV20-1 to TRBJ1-2; TCRdb calls TRBD1, which cannot be checked without DNA. Germline-derived CDR1 and CDR2 are DFQATT and SNEGSKA (reference sequence). The CDR3 is 14 residues long. The CDR3 sequence is CSASPEGRWYGYTF.

The chain recombines TRBV20-1 with TRBJ2-7; checking the TCRdb D call of TRBD1 is not possible without DNA. There are 13 residues in the CDR3. The germline gives CDR1 DFQATT, CDR2 SNEGSKA (reference sequence). The CDR3: CSANQGPSYEQYF.

The CDR3 loop is CASSLGGTSREKLFF. The chain recombines TRBV5-1 with TRBJ1-4. Germline values: CDR1 SGHRS, CDR2 YFSETQ. The CDR3 covers 15 residues.

The rearrangement joins TRBV7-2 to TRBJ2-7; the TCRdb call, TRBD2, lacks DNA for checking. CDR1 and CDR2 (germline): SGHTA, FQGNSA. This CDR3 contains 12 residues. CDR3: CASSRPAYEQYF.

The chain carries TRBV20-1 and TRBJ2-7; TCRdb's D call of TRBD1 is untestable without DNA. Germline V gives CDR1 DFQATT, CDR2 SNEGSKA (reference sequence). The CDR3 is 14 amino acids. The chain's CDR3 is CSARDRGRGYEQYF.

This chain links TRBV6-6 with TRBJ1-5. Germline V gene lookup returns CDR1 MNHNY and CDR2 SVGAGI (reference sequence). This CDR3 has 13 residues. The CDR3 reads CASRFSPDQPQHF.

This CDR3 reads CASSRVTGQGYSYEQYF. This sequence joins TRBV5-1 and TRBJ2-7; checking the TCRdb D call of TRBD1 is not possible without DNA. CDR1 and CDR2 from the germline V gene are SGHRS and YFSETQ. The CDR3 totals 17 residues.

The genes are TRBV5-5 and TRBJ2-4; there is no DNA to check the TCRdb D call of TRBD1. CDR1 and CDR2 from the germline V gene are SGHKS and YYEKEE (reference sequence). CDR3 size: 16 residues. CDR3 in amino acids: CASSYRDRGAKNIQYF.

The J gene is TRBJ1-1, the V gene TRBV5-3. TRBV5-3 is an ORF for which the function is uncertain. The CDR3 is 13 amino acids. Here the CDR3 reads CARSSSGRTEAFF.

The chain recombines TRBV5-1 with TRBJ1-3; TCRdb designates TRBD1, a call that cannot be tested without DNA. The germline V gene encodes CDR1 SGHRS and CDR2 YFSETQ. This CDR3 has 18 residues. CDR3 sequence: CASSLEGGRGTAGNTIYF. Combining the CDR3 with reference TRBV5-1 and TRBJ1-3 gives the whole variable domain KAGVTQTPRYLIKTRGQQVTLSCSPISGHRSVSWYQQTPGQGLQFLFEYFSETQRNKGNFPGRFSGRQFSNSRSEMNVSTLELGDSALYLCASSLEGGRGTAGNTIYFGEGSWLTVV.

The chain uses TRBV30 and TRBJ2-4; TCRdb selects TRBD1, and the lack of DNA leaves this call unchecked. This CDR3 is 14 amino acids long. From germline, CDR1 is GTSNPN and CDR2 SVGIG (reference sequence). The CDR3 sequence: CAWTPAGDLNIQYF.

V gene TRBV30 combines with J gene TRBJ2-5. From germline, CDR1 is GTSNPN and CDR2 SVGIG (reference sequence). This CDR3 is built from 12 residues. Here the CDR3 reads CAWSVIPETQYF.

The chain employs TRBV15 and TRBJ2-2. There are 15 residues in the CDR3. Per the germline V gene, CDR1 is LNHNV and CDR2 is YYDKDF (reference sequence). CDR3 residues: CATSRALGNTGELFF.

Here the CDR3 reads CASSPNGGISTDTQYF. The chain recombines TRBV7-6 with TRBJ2-3. Germline CDR1 is SGHVS and CDR2 is FNYEAQ. This CDR3 comprises 16 residues.